This T cell receptor beta chain stems from a study of T-cell reconstitution after alpha-beta-depleted transplantation in children. Points from the study as a whole: About two months after transplant, alpha-beta T cells reportedly came from several hundred expanded graft clones. T-cell numbers and diversity, one year after transplant, stemmed largely from T cells that were newly produced. The origin of high day-60 TCRbeta diversity in some patients lay in surviving recipient T cells and thymic progenitors.

Worth noting for this clonotype: Its antigen is undetermined.

Germline loops: CDR1 DFQATT, CDR2 SNEGSKA (reference sequence). J was trimmed by 4 bases and V by 5 bases; bases with no gene match: 5. The CDR3 extends over 13 amino acids. As it was prepared, the TCRbeta library received unique molecular identifiers. MiXCR, run by TCRdb on the PCR reads, gives a single entry per CDR3 protein. This table holds 250,000 to 300,000 distinct CDR3 sequences, over 7.5% found once. Source: peripheral blood, taken 360 days after TCRalphabeta/CD19-depleted stem cell transplant. This TCR came from a female patient aged 2 to 10 who had a stem cell transplant for Fanconi anemia, so the T cells may come from the graft donor. The chain has TRBV20-1 and TRBJ2-5, with TRBD2 matching over 9 bases. The CDR3 is CSAPGTSRETQYF. CDR3 bases: TGCAGTGCTCCCGGGACTAGCAGAGAGACCCAGTACTTC.